This record covers a single T cell receptor beta chain. Its antigen is unknown. Time point of the sample: week 5, during vaccination. The study gave 300 ug of mutant IDH1 20-mer peptide per vaccine dose, with topical imiquimod. There were new WHO grade 3 or 4 astrocytomas in the donors, and these were IDH1-mutant and ATRX-lost. Trimming removed 6 bases from V and 5 bases from J, with 13 bases in between. The germline V gene encodes CDR1 WNHNN and CDR2 SYGVQD (reference sequence). This CDR3 region has 13 residues. This sample was taken from a study of a mutant IDH1 vaccine in newly diagnosed glioma. Study-wide background: The study gave patients eight vaccinations in weeks 1, 3, 5, 7, 11, 15, 19, 23. General study results and limits: Pseudoprogression apparently tracked independently of changes in top peripheral T cell clonotypes.

Repertoires were generated with immunoSEQ multiplex PCR, while TCRdb's copy carries only in-frame clones and drops some. The top ten clones hold roughly 2.6% of a sample with tens of thousands of clones, more than 85% of them seen once. The sample was PBMCs, taken from a glioma patient whose treatment included an IDH1 peptide vaccine. This rearrangement joins TRBV10-1 to TRBJ2-5; weak D call: TRBD2 (7 bases). The source of this sequence is a man aged 45-65 years with glioma. CDR3 in amino acids: CASSPGGAETQYF. The CDR3 DNA follows: TGCGCCAGCAGCCCTGGGGGGGCCGAGACCCAGTACTTC.